This TCR beta chain comes out of a study of blood T cells in healthy people across ages. Study-wide points: Unsorted PBMCs prevented conclusive naive versus antigen-experienced comparison.

A second PCR, run for roughly 7 to 12 cycles, used a sample-barcoded 5' primer plus a J-beta primer mix. One entry per CDR3 protein, called by TCRdb with MiXCR from the 5' RACE reads. Among over a million distinct CDR3 sequences listed, roughly 45% were seen once. This clonotype came up a few times. Its antigen is currently unknown. This CDR3 is built from 16 residues. After removal of 1 base from V and 9 bases from J, the junction contained 10 bases not matched to a gene. Germline V gene lookup returns CDR1 SGHRS and CDR2 YFSETQ. Drawing of peripheral blood yielded ten milliliters from each donor. This chain links TRBV5-1 with TRBJ2-1; 10 bases map to TRBD1. What was sequenced was blood. The source of this sequence is a woman aged 18 to 35 in good health. CDR3 loop: CASSLSGQGGSGEQFF. In nucleotides, the CDR3 is TGCGCCAGCAGCTTGTCTGGACAGGGGGGGAGTGGTGAGCAGTTCTTC.